A selection of T cell receptor beta chains follows, all from one sample in a study of blood T cells in healthy people across ages. TCRdb itself ran the 5' RACE reads through MiXCR, one entry per CDR3 protein. The sample shows roughly 800,000 distinct CDR3 sequences, 58% of them seen only once. Material: blood. The receptors stem from a man aged 30-40 years in good health. The CDR3 runs from the conserved cysteine through the conserved F or W. Each record gives: clone size, V gene, J gene, D gene, CDR3 protein, CDR3 DNA. A D gene is named only where the DNA matches it firmly. Part of the rows lack a size; the others show once, few, many or a class for expanded clones.

-	TRBV6-1	TRBJ2-1	-	CASNKGGYGRAYNEQFF	TGTGCCAGCAATAAAGGAGGGTATGGGCGTGCCTACAATGAGCAGTTCTTC
few	TRBV7-9	TRBJ2-5	-	CASSLVLGGETQYF	TGTGCCAGCAGCTTGGTGTTGGGTGGGGAGACCCAGTACTTC
-	TRBV24-1	TRBJ1-5	-	CATSDSGAFWPQHF	TGTGCCACCAGTGATTCGGGGGCCTTTTGGCCCCAGCATTTT
-	TRBV9	TRBJ2-1	TRBD2	CASSPRAGGGNEQFF	TGTGCCAGCAGCCCCCGGGCGGGAGGTGGCAATGAGCAGTTCTTC
-	TRBV4-3	TRBJ2-1	-	CASSHDLPNEQFF	TGCGCCAGCAGCCACGACCTTCCGAATGAGCAGTTCTTC
-	TRBV19	TRBJ2-3	-	CASSPRGQATDTQYF	TGTGCCAGTAGTCCCCGCGGACAAGCCACAGATACGCAGTATTTT
-	TRBV29-1	TRBJ2-4	TRBD2	CSVARSSAGGREQYF	TGCAGCGTTGCACGGTCGTCAGCGGGAGGACGGGAGCAGTACTTC
-	TRBV9	TRBJ2-6	-	CASSPETGAGANVLTF	TGTGCCAGCAGCCCAGAGACGGGGGCTGGGGCCAACGTCCTGACTTTC
-	TRBV7-9	TRBJ1-2	-	CASSSPGVRGYTF	TGTGCCAGCAGCTCCCCAGGGGTTCGGGGCTACACCTTC
-	TRBV27	TRBJ2-7	TRBD1	CASSPDRVLYEQYF	TGTGCCAGCAGCCCCGACAGGGTTTTGTACGAGCAGTACTTC
many	TRBV2	TRBJ2-1	-	CASSESAGAPYNEQFF	TGTGCCAGCAGTGAATCGGCGGGGGCACCCTACAATGAGCAGTTCTTC
many	TRBV5-6	TRBJ2-1	-	CASSRDPGSYNEQFF	TGTGCCAGCAGCCGGGATCCGGGCTCCTACAATGAGCAGTTCTTC
-	TRBV7-9	TRBJ2-2	TRBD2	CASSFSGRTTGELFF	TGTGCCAGCAGCTTTAGCGGGAGGACCACCGGGGAGCTGTTTTTT